One sample yielded the 13 T cell receptor beta chains listed below, sequenced in a study of T-cell memory formation after mild COVID-19. TCRdb analysed the 5' RACE reads with MiXCR anew, one entry per CDR3 protein. The sample holds about 140,000 distinct CDR3 sequences; roughly 15% are singletons and the top ten take 13% to 15%. The source material was PBMCs or a T cell subset sorted from them (not recorded which). These receptors came from an adult woman who had mild COVID-19 (a few samples of this study predate the infection). Cell type and time point are not known.

This clonotype was detected only a few times. J is TRBJ1-1 and V is TRBV6-1; unclear D gene. This CDR3 contains 11 residues. Germline V gene sequence: CDR1 MNHNS, CDR2 SASEGT. Between the trimmed V and J ends, which lost 5 bases and 14 bases, there was a span of 15 bases. The CDR3: CASSILPWEFF. CDR3 nucleotide sequence: TGTGCCAGCAGTATACTCCCATGGGAATTCTTT.

There are a few counts of this clonotype. This chain uses TRBV6-2 or TRBV6-3 with TRBJ1-5, with 8 bases fitting TRBD1. The germline V gene encodes CDR1 MNHEY and CDR2 SVGEGT. After removal of 2 bases from V and 4 bases from J, the junction contained 4 bases not matched to a gene. This CDR3 comprises 15 residues. In nucleotides, the CDR3 is TGTGCCAGCAGTTACCCGGGGACAGGTAATCAGCCCCAGCATTTT. This codes for CASSYPGTGNQPQHF.

The chain joins TRBV9 to TRBJ2-1; 7 bases are shared with TRBD2. J gave up 2 bases and V 4 bases, and 12 bases lay outside the gene matches. The CDR3 is made up of 17 amino acids. Germline CDR1 SGDLS, CDR2 YYNGEE. The DNA for the CDR3 is TGTGCCAGCAGCCACCCCCTCCGGGGGGATACCTACAATGAGCAGTTCTTC. Translated, it gives CASSHPLRGDTYNEQFF.

DNA of the CDR3: TGTGCCAGCAGCAAAGTTGAGGGAGACAGCCAAACAGATACGCAGTATTTT. Residues: CASSKVEGDSQTDTQYF. The V call is TRBV21-1, the J call TRBJ2-3; the table calls TRBD1, which could not be checked here. TRBV21-1 is labeled a pseudogene. The CDR3 has 17 residues.

The genes are TRBV7-6 and TRBJ2-3, with D unresolved. This CDR3 has 15 amino acids. The germline V gene encodes CDR1 SGHVS and CDR2 FNYEAQ. The V and J ends lost 2 bases and 0 bases respectively, with 9 bases between them. The CDR3: CASSLTRLSTDTQYF. CDR3 DNA: TGTGCCAGCAGCTTAACCCGCCTTAGCACAGATACGCAGTATTTT.

The chain uses TRBV3-1 and TRBJ2-5; perhaps TRBD2 as D (7 bases). The V end was cut by 5 bases, the J end by 5 bases, with 21 bases between. The germline gives CDR1 LGHDT, CDR2 YNNKEL (reference sequence). The CDR3 is 16 amino acids. The CDR3 spells CASSFRGARSGETQYF. Here the CDR3 DNA reads TGTGCCAGCAGCTTCCGGGGGGCCAGGTCCGGGGAGACCCAGTACTTC.

The V call is TRBV4-2, the J call TRBJ2-3; D is unclear. V was trimmed by 4 bases and J by 2 bases, leaving 13 bases between them. This CDR3 region has 15 residues. Per the germline V gene, CDR1 is LGHNA and CDR2 is YNFKEQ. The CDR3 here is CASSPRSLYTDTQYF. Here the CDR3 DNA reads TGTGCCAGCAGCCCAAGGAGCCTTTACACAGATACGCAGTATTTT.

This clonotype was counted a few times. V usage is TRBV18 and J usage is TRBJ2-7; D gene uncertain. V dropped 5 bases and J dropped 0 bases, with 2 bases sitting between them. The CDR3 runs to 11 residues. Germline V CDR1 and CDR2: KGHSH, LQKENI. CDR3 sequence: CASSNSYEQYF. The CDR3 coding sequence is TGTGCCAGCTCAAACTCCTACGAGCAGTACTTC.

The gene calls are TRBV2 and TRBJ1-6; D remains ambiguous. CDR3 length: 15 amino acids. Trimming cost V 2 bases and J 0 bases, with 5 bases left between them. CDR1 is SNHLY, CDR2 FYNNEI, per germline. In DNA form, the CDR3 reads TGTGCCAGCAGTGAAAGGAGCTCCTATAATTCACCCCTCCACTTT. Its protein is CASSERSSYNSPLHF.

V usage is TRBV5-1 and J usage is TRBJ2-6; either TRBD1 or TRBD2 may fit D (5 bases each). V was pared by 0 bases and J by 0 bases, with 7 bases between. The CDR3 consists of 16 residues. Germline-derived CDR1 and CDR2 are SGHRS and YFSETQ. The DNA of the CDR3 is TGCGCCAGCAGCTTGGTCGGGGCCTCTGGGGCCAACGTCCTGACTTTC. Translation gives CASSLVGASGANVLTF.

This clonotype occurred a few times. CDR3 DNA sequence: TGTGCCAGCAGTTTACGAGGGGTTTCAGAGACCCAGTACTTC. This sequence encodes CASSLRGVSETQYF. This chain uses TRBV12-3 or TRBV12-4 with TRBJ2-5; the D call may be TRBD1 or TRBD2 (5 bases each). The length of the CDR3 is 14 residues. V lost 2 bases and J 4 bases, leaving 11 bases between the germline ends.

The V gene is TRBV5-1, the J gene TRBJ2-1, with 9 bases that match TRBD2. The CDR3 is 15 residues long. Germline V gene lookup returns CDR1 SGHRS and CDR2 YFSETQ. J lost 4 bases, V lost 2 bases, and 4 bases had no gene match. Here the CDR3 DNA reads TGCGCCAGCAGCTTCGGCGGGAGGGGGTACAATGAGCAGTTCTTC. It yields the protein CASSFGGRGYNEQFF.

The chain joins TRBV28 to TRBJ2-7; 8 bases align to TRBD2. V gave up 10 bases and J gave up 4 bases; unmatched junction bases: 9. Germline-derived CDR1 and CDR2 are MDHEN and SYDVKM. The CDR3 runs to 13 residues. The CDR3 DNA reads as TGTGCCACCGAAGCGGGGGACGGTTACGAGCAGTACTTC. Translating gives CATEAGDGYEQYF.